This TCR beta chain was observed in a study of blood T cell repertoires in COVID-19. Looking at the study overall: Material from acute and convalescent COVID-19 was sourced from the United States, Italy and Spain. Nucleic acid was either cDNA or gDNA, and it came from T cells, B-cell-depleted T cells, or PBMCs.

In the original analysis: It was from reference gene primer amplification that nucleated cell counts were estimated. This table comes from immunoSEQ multiplex PCR, and its TCRdb copy is limited to in-frame clones, with some not included. The D gene and trimming were derived from the DNA, and the V and J assignments and clone size from that table. The data contain 250,000 to 400,000 clones, approximately 90% of them singletons. During active infection, Seattle patients enrolled and were then monitored through disease. There are 16 residues in the CDR3. Between the trimmed V and J ends, which lost 6 bases and 0 bases, there was a span of 15 bases. The germline V gene has CDR1 SGHTA and CDR2 FQGNSA.

Sequencing was done on a sample of peripheral blood. The chain uses TRBV7-2 and TRBJ2-1; D possibly corresponds to TRBD2 (5 bases). This clonotype was sampled from a woman in her 30s with COVID-19, enrolled during active disease. CDR3 bases: TGTGCCAGCAGTCCTAGGACTTCCCTCTCCTACAATGAGCAGTTCTTC. Protein sequence: CASSPRTSLSYNEQFF.